These 31 T cell receptor beta chains originate from one sample sequenced in a study of shared clonotypes between healthy human individuals. Method: immunoSEQ multiplex PCR; TCRdb's copy keeps in-frame clones and lacks some. The data contain approximately 640,000 clones, about 90% of them singletons. Sequenced: memory CD8+ T cells from PBMCs. As to subset: CD45RO+ cells pooled with CCR7-negative TemRA cells. The origin of the receptors is a man aged 18 to 29 in good health. Some clones in this sample may be carry-over from other donors' samples.

The genes are TRBV13 and TRBJ2-1, with TRBD2 matching over 9 bases. J was trimmed by 4 bases and V by 3 bases; bases with no gene match: 13. The CDR3 sequence is 18 residues long. CDR1 PRHDT and CDR2 FYEKMQ come from the germline V gene (reference sequence). The CDR3 region has the DNA TGTGCCAGCAGCTTCCTCAGACTAGCGGATAGTAATTACAATGAGCAGTTCTTC. Translation: CASSFLRLADSNYNEQFF.

CDR3 DNA sequence: TGTGCCAGCAGACCACTCCTGGCAGGAGCCGACTATGGCTACACCTTC. Protein: CASRPLLAGADYGYTF. V usage is TRBV27 and J usage is TRBJ1-2; D unclear. Trimming removed 6 bases from V and 3 bases from J, with 20 bases in between. Germline lookup yields CDR1 MNHEY and CDR2 SMNVEV (reference sequence). CDR3 length: 16 residues.

This sequence joins TRBV5-4 and TRBJ2-2; D is possibly TRBD1 (5 bases). The CDR3 covers 17 residues. Deletions cut 1 base from V and 2 bases from J, with 15 bases between. The germline CDR1 and CDR2 sequences are SGHNT and YYREEE (reference sequence). CDR3 nucleotides: TGTGCCAGCAGCTTGAAATTCTCACAGGCCAACACCGGGGAGCTGTTTTTT. Amino acid sequence: CASSLKFSQANTGELFF.

The chain uses TRBV7-2 and TRBJ2-7, with 7 nucleotides matching TRBD1. The germline gives CDR1 SGHTA, CDR2 FQGNSA. This CDR3 spans 15 amino acids. J lost 0 bases, V lost 1 base, and 3 bases had no gene match. CDR3 sequence: CASSLEGGGSYEQYF. The CDR3 nucleotides are TGTGCCAGCAGCTTAGAAGGGGGCGGCTCCTACGAGCAGTACTTC.

CDR3 coding DNA: TGTGCCAGCAGCTTAGGAGAAACTGAAGCTTTCTTT. Protein product: CASSLGETEAFF. This rearrangement joins TRBV7-2 to TRBJ1-1, with no clear D. Germline-derived CDR1 and CDR2 are SGHTA and FQGNSA. Trimming removed 1 base at V and 5 bases at J, with 5 bases between. This CDR3 spans 12 amino acids.

The chain recombines TRBV27 with TRBJ2-3; D is unresolved. Germline CDR1 MNHEY, CDR2 SMNVEV (reference sequence). The CDR3 is 12 amino acids. Deletions cut 6 bases from V and 0 bases from J, with 4 bases between. The CDR3 here is CASRVSTDTQYF. In DNA, the CDR3 is TGTGCCAGCAGGGTGAGCACAGATACGCAGTATTTT.

V gene TRBV28 combines with J gene TRBJ2-5; 12 bases are shared with TRBD2. The germline gives CDR1 MDHEN, CDR2 SYDVKM. The V segment lost 3 bases and the J segment 1 base; nucleotides outside the gene matches: 6. The CDR3 length is 17 residues. This CDR3 is CASSFLTSGGPQETQYF. CDR3 DNA sequence: TGTGCCAGCAGTTTCCTGACTAGCGGGGGACCCCAAGAGACCCAGTACTTC.

V usage is TRBV5-1 and J usage is TRBJ2-7; maybe TRBD1 (6 bases). The CDR3 extends over 14 amino acids. V lost 0 bases and J lost 3, with 10 bases in between. CDR1 is SGHRS, CDR2 YFSETQ, per germline. Here the CDR3 DNA reads TGCGCCAGCAGCTTGGCGGACAGATACTACGAGCAGTACTTC. It translates to CASSLADRYYEQYF.

To note about this clone: In the same sample, other DNA sequences code for this CDR3. CDR3 protein: CASSLGNEQFF. The CDR3 DNA follows: TGTGCCAGCAGCTTGGGAAATGAGCAGTTCTTC. V is TRBV11-2 and J is TRBJ2-1, with D uncertain. Trimming took off 3 bases at V and 7 bases at J, with 4 bases between the two ends. CDR1 SGHAT and CDR2 FQNNGV come from the germline V gene. This CDR3 comprises 11 residues.

The J gene is TRBJ2-1, the V gene TRBV11-3; 7 positions match TRBD2. Trimming took 0 bases from V and 2 from J; bases not matched to a gene: 4. There are 16 residues in the CDR3. Germline-derived CDR1 and CDR2 are SGHNT and YENEEA. This chain's CDR3 is CASSLEGTTAYNEQFF. CDR3 DNA sequence: TGTGCCAGCAGCTTAGAGGGGACTACCGCCTACAATGAGCAGTTCTTC.

The chain couples TRBV27 to TRBJ2-7; 9 bases align to TRBD1. Germline CDR1 MNHEY, CDR2 SMNVEV (reference sequence). The CDR3 runs to 16 residues. The V and J ends lost 8 bases and 7 bases, in that order; junction bases with no gene match: 18. The CDR3 coding sequence is TGTGCCAGCCGTAGGGGCCTCCGGGACAGGGTCTGGGAGCAGTACTTC. Translation: CASRRGLRDRVWEQYF.

The rearrangement uses TRBV11-2 and TRBJ2-1; D gene ambiguous. From germline, CDR1 is SGHAT and CDR2 FQNNGV. V lost 1 base and J lost 4, with 14 bases in between. The CDR3 consists of 16 residues. CDR3 bases: TGTGCCAGCAGCTTAGGTCTGGGGATCCCATACAATGAGCAGTTCTTC. Its translation is CASSLGLGIPYNEQFF.

CDR3 sequence (DNA): TGTGCCAGCAGCCCACAAGCGGGGTCGGGTGAGACCCAGTACTTC. Encoded protein: CASSPQAGSGETQYF. The chain combines TRBV7-3 with TRBJ2-5; 7 positions agree with TRBD2. With V trimmed by 5 bases and J by 5 bases, 11 bases remained unmatched. The germline V gene encodes CDR1 SGHTA and CDR2 FQGTGA. CDR3 length: 15 amino acids.

V usage is TRBV2 and J usage is TRBJ2-1; D might be TRBD1 (6 bases). Germline assignment: CDR1 SNHLY and CDR2 FYNNEI. V dropped 6 bases and J dropped 0 bases, with 24 bases sitting between them. The CDR3 consists of 19 residues. CDR3 bases: TGTGCCAGCAGACCCAACAGGGTCCCCCATCTAAGCTCCTACAATGAGCAGTTCTTC. Its translation: CASRPNRVPHLSSYNEQFF.

This rearrangement joins TRBV5-5 to TRBJ2-2, with 9 bases aligning to TRBD1. In germline, CDR1 is SGHKS, CDR2 YYEKEE (reference sequence). The CDR3 runs 19 residues. V shed 0 bases and J 4 bases; nucleotides not matched to a gene: 13. CDR3 loop: CASSLGPSRDRVATGELFF. The CDR3 region has the DNA TGTGCCAGCAGCTTGGGGCCCAGCCGGGACAGGGTTGCCACCGGGGAGCTGTTTTTT.

The chain combines TRBV9 with TRBJ2-6, with D unresolved. The ends were cut back, 4 bases at V and 0 bases at J, with 11 bases in the middle. The germline V gene encodes CDR1 SGDLS and CDR2 YYNGEE. The CDR3 contains 16 residues. The CDR3, as DNA: TGTGCCAGCAGCAACCCCCTGATCTCTGGGGCCAACGTCCTGACTTTC. Translated: CASSNPLISGANVLTF.

The chain carries TRBV7-9 and TRBJ1-2; D call uncertain. CDR1 SEHNR and CDR2 FQNEAQ come from the germline V gene (reference sequence). V was pared by 1 base and J by 1 base, with 16 bases between. This CDR3 contains 17 residues. CDR3 sequence: CASSLDGVAAVNYGYTF. DNA of the CDR3: TGTGCCAGCAGCTTAGATGGCGTGGCAGCCGTTAACTATGGCTACACCTTC. Full variable domain (rest looked up from reference TRBV7-9 and TRBJ1-2): DTGVSQNPRHKITKRGQNVTFRCDPISEHNRLYWYRQTLGQGPEFLTYFQNEAQLEKSRLLSDRFSAERPKGSFSTLEIQRTEQGDSAMYLCASSLDGVAAVNYGYTFGSGTRLTVV.

This chain's CDR3 is CASSFVGVRGRNQPQHF. The CDR3 DNA follows: TGTGCCAGCAGTTTCGTGGGTGTCAGGGGCCGGAATCAGCCCCAGCATTTT. The V call is TRBV27, the J call TRBJ1-5; tentative D call: TRBD1 (6 bases). This CDR3 contains 17 residues. The V and J ends lost 3 bases and 4 bases respectively, with 19 bases between them. Germline loops: CDR1 MNHEY, CDR2 SMNVEV (reference sequence).

The chain couples TRBV5-4 to TRBJ2-7, with 7 bases matching TRBD1. Per the germline V gene, CDR1 is SGHNT and CDR2 is YYREEE (reference sequence). V was pared by 4 bases and J by 7 bases, with 11 bases of the junction left unmatched. This CDR3 is built from 14 residues. The CDR3, as DNA: TGTGCCAGCAGCCCCGGTAGGGGGCCGTTTGAGCAGTACTTC. It specifies CASSPGRGPFEQYF.

In its sample, this clone was seen once. The CDR3 sequence is CARSLAVGPQPQHF. The CDR3 DNA is TGTGCCAGAAGCTTGGCAGTAGGACCTCAGCCCCAGCATTTT. This chain joins TRBV5-3 and TRBJ1-5, with no clear D. TRBV5-3 is an open reading frame whose function is uncertain. The V and J ends lost 0 bases and 6 bases respectively, with 10 bases between them. This CDR3 is 14 amino acids long.

This clone was recorded only once. The chain carries TRBV28 and TRBJ2-7, with TRBD1 matching 10 bases. V was clipped by 6 bases and J by 3 bases; unmatched bases: 8. Germline CDR1 MDHEN, CDR2 SYDVKM. CDR3 length equals 15 residues. CDR3 loop: CASSRDRGRLYEQYF. DNA of the CDR3: TGTGCCAGCAGCCGAGACAGGGGGCGCCTCTACGAGCAGTACTTC.

V is TRBV19 and J is TRBJ2-7; TRBD2 is a possible D gene (5 bases). V was cut by 3 bases and J by 3 bases, with 9 bases left in between. The CDR3 consists of 13 residues. Germline CDR1 LNHDA, CDR2 SQIVND (reference sequence). The CDR3 protein is CASSMGRDYEQYF. The CDR3 DNA is TGTGCCAGTAGTATGGGGAGAGACTACGAGCAGTACTTC.

Only a few counts were recorded for this clone. The rearrangement uses TRBV2 and TRBJ1-1; D gene unclear. Trimming shortened V by 6 bases and J by 0 bases, and 2 bases separated the two germline ends. CDR1 SNHLY and CDR2 FYNNEI come from the germline V gene. This CDR3 contains 11 residues. The chain's CDR3 is CASRLNTEAFF. In DNA form, the CDR3 reads TGTGCCAGCAGACTGAACACTGAAGCTTTCTTT.

This clone was counted between two and nine times. This chain uses TRBV15 with TRBJ1-5, with D unclear. V lost 0 bases to trimming and J lost 3 bases, with 15 bases between them. CDR1 is LNHNV and CDR2 is YYDKDF in the germline V gene (reference sequence). The CDR3 spans 17 residues. The DNA for the CDR3 is TGTGCCACCAGCAGAGATAAGGAGGAGGCAGCCAATCAGCCCCAGCATTTT. Protein: CATSRDKEEAANQPQHF.

DNA for the CDR3: TGTGCCAGCAGCTTCCCCGGACTAGCTGGCACAGATACGCAGTATTTT. Encoded protein: CASSFPGLAGTDTQYF. This sequence joins TRBV13 and TRBJ2-3, with 8 bases matching TRBD2. Germline trimming cut 3 bases from V and 1 base from J; bases unmatched to any gene: 6. This CDR3 spans 16 amino acids. The germline CDR1 and CDR2 sequences are PRHDT and FYEKMQ (reference sequence).

The rearrangement links TRBV6-6 to TRBJ1-1, with D possibly TRBD1 on 6 matching bases. The CDR3 covers 11 residues. Trimming shortened V by 6 bases and J by 7 bases, and 9 bases separated the two germline ends. Per the germline V gene, CDR1 is MNHNY and CDR2 is SVGAGI (reference sequence). The CDR3 region has the DNA TGTGCCAGCAGAACAGGGAGTGAAGCTTTCTTT. Translating gives CASRTGSEAFF.

This clone was seen only once. The chain links TRBV19 to TRBJ1-2; D ambiguous. The CDR3 has 15 residues. Germline V gene lookup returns CDR1 LNHDA and CDR2 SQIVND (reference sequence). V dropped 0 bases and J dropped 4 bases, with 12 bases sitting between them. Written as DNA, the CDR3 is TGTGCCAGTAGTATAGACCGTACCCTCGTCTATGGCTACACCTTC. Protein product: CASSIDRTLVYGYTF.

This clone has only a few counts. V usage is TRBV7-3 and J usage is TRBJ2-7; possible D gene TRBD2, 6 bases. Germline loops: CDR1 SGHTA, CDR2 FQGTGA. The CDR3 has 14 residues. V lost 2 bases to trimming and J lost 5 bases, with 13 bases between them. As DNA, the CDR3 is TGTGCCAGCAGCTTAGGGGGACTCCACCACGAGCAGTACTTC. It yields the protein CASSLGGLHHEQYF.

This rearrangement joins TRBV27 to TRBJ2-3; TRBD1 might be the D (5 bases). V was cut by 1 base and J by 1 base, with 12 bases left in between. This CDR3 has 16 amino acids. Germline CDR1 and CDR2: MNHEY and SMNVEV (reference sequence). The CDR3 bases are TGTGCCAGCAGTTTATACAGCTTAGGGGGCACAGATACGCAGTATTTT. It translates to CASSLYSLGGTDTQYF.

V usage is TRBV10-3 and J usage is TRBJ2-1; possibly TRBD2 for D (5 bases). V gave up 4 bases and J gave up 8 bases, with 12 bases separating them. The CDR3 extends over 13 amino acids. The V gene's germline CDR1 is ENHRY and CDR2 SYGVKD. CDR3 DNA sequence: TGTGCCATCAGTGCAGTACTAGAAGATGAGCAGTTCTTC. Encoded protein: CAISAVLEDEQFF.

This chain joins TRBV6-4 and TRBJ1-2; D gene uncertain. V lost 3 bases and J 5 bases, leaving 13 bases between the germline ends. The CDR3 is made up of 14 amino acids. Germline V gives CDR1 MRHNA, CDR2 SNTAGT. CDR3 nucleotide sequence: TGTGCCAGCAGTGATGGGCCGTCCGCTTATGGCTACACCTTC. This sequence encodes CASSDGPSAYGYTF.